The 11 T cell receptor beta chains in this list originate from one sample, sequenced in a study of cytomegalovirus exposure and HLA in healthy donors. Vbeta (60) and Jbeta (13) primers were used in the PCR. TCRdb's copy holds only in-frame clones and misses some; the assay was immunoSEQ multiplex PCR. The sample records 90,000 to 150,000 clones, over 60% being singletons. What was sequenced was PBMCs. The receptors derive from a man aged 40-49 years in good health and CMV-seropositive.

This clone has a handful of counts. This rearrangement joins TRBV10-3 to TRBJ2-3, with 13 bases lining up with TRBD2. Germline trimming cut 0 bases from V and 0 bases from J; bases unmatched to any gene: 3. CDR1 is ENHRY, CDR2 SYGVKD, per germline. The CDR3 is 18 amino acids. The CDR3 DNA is TGTGCCATCAGTGAGTCCCGGACTAGCGGGGGTAGCACAGATACGCAGTATTTT. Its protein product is CAISESRTSGGSTDTQYF.

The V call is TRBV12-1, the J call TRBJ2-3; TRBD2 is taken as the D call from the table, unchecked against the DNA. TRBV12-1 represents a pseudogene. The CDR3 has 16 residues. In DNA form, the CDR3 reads TGTGCCAGCAGCTTCCTCCCGGGGGGGCCCCTCGATACGCAGTATTTT. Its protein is CASSFLPGGPLDTQYF.

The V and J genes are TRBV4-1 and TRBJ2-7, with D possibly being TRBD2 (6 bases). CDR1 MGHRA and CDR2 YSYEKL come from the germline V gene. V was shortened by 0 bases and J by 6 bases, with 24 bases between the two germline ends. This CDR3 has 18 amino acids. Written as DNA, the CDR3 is TGCGCCAGCAGCCAAGATCTGTTGGGAGGCACGGGGCGGCGCGAGCAGTACTTC. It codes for CASSQDLLGGTGRREQYF.

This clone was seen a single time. CDR3: CASSFGQGGEQYF. Written as DNA, the CDR3 is TGTGCCAGCAGCTTCGGCCAGGGAGGAGAGCAGTACTTC. V usage is TRBV7-2 and J usage is TRBJ2-7; D is possibly TRBD2 (6 bases). Germline CDR1 reads SGHTA; CDR2 reads FQGNSA. The CDR3 runs 13 residues. V was clipped by 3 bases and J by 7 bases, with 13 bases between them.

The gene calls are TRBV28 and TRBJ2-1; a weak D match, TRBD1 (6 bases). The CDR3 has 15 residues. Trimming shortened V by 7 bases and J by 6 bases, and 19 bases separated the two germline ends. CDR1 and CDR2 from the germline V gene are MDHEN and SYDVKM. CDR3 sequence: CASNVMGQGPNEQFF. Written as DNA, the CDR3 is TGTGCCAGCAATGTTATGGGGCAGGGGCCCAATGAGCAGTTCTTC. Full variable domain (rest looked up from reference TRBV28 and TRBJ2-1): DVKVTQSSRYLVKRTGEKVFLECVQDMDHENMFWYRQDPGLGLRLIYFSYDVKMKEKGDIPEGYSVSREKKERFSLILESASTNQTSMYLCASNVMGQGPNEQFFGPGTRLTVL.

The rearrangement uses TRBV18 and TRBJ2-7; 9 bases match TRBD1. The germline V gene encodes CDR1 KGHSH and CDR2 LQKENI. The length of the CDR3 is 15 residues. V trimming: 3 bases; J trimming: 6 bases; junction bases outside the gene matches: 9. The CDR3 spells CASSPTGGRKVEQYF. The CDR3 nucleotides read TGTGCCAGCTCACCCACAGGGGGCCGGAAGGTCGAGCAGTACTTC. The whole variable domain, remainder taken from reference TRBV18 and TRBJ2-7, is NAGVMQNPRHLVRRRGQEARLRCSPMKGHSHVYWYRQLPEEGLKFMVYLQKENIIDESGMPKERFSAEFPKEGPSILRIQQVVRGDSAAYFCASSPTGGRKVEQYFGPGTRLTVT.

The CDR3, as DNA: TGTGCCAGCAGCTTACGGGGACAGGGGAGGCCAGAGACCCAGTACTTC. Its translation is CASSLRGQGRPETQYF. This chain links TRBV11-2 with TRBJ2-5, with 10 positions matching TRBD1. CDR1 and CDR2 from the germline V gene are SGHAT and FQNNGV. J gave up 4 bases and V 2 bases, and 7 bases lay outside the gene matches. This CDR3 has 16 amino acids.

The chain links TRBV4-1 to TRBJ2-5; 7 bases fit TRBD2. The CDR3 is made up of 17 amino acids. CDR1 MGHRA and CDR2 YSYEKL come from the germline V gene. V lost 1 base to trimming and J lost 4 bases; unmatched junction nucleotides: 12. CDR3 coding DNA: TGCGCCAGCAGCCAAGGGGGGGGGACCCCTGTGACAGAGACCCAGTACTTC. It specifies CASSQGGGTPVTETQYF.

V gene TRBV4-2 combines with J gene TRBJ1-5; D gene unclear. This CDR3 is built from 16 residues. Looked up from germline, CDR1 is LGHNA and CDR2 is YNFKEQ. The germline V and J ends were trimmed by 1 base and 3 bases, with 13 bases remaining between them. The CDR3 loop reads CASSQVVGSDNQPQHF. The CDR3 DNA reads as TGTGCCAGCAGCCAAGTGGTCGGGTCCGACAATCAGCCCCAGCATTTT.

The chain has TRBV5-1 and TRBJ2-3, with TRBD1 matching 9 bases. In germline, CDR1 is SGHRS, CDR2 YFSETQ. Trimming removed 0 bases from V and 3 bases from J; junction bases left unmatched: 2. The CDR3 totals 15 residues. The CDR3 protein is CASSLGGQGTDTQYF. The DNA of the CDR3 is TGCGCCAGCAGCTTGGGAGGACAGGGGACAGATACGCAGTATTTT.

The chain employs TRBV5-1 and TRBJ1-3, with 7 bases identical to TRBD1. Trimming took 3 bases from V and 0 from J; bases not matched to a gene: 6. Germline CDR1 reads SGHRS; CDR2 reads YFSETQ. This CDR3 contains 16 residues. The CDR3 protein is CASSSGDSLSGNTIYF. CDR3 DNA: TGCGCCAGCAGCTCCGGGGACAGCCTCTCTGGAAACACCATATATTTT. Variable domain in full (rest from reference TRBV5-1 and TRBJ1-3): KAGVTQTPRYLIKTRGQQVTLSCSPISGHRSVSWYQQTPGQGLQFLFEYFSETQRNKGNFPGRFSGRQFSNSRSEMNVSTLELGDSALYLCASSSGDSLSGNTIYFGEGSWLTVV.